What follows are 20 T cell receptor beta chains derived from one specimen sequenced in a study of shared clonotypes between healthy human individuals. TCRdb keeps only in-frame clones here, not all; method: immunoSEQ multiplex PCR. The sample has roughly 2,000,000 clones, approximately 92% seen once. Only CD45RO-negative cells positively selected for CCR7 counted as naive CD8 cells, so terminally differentiated effector memory CD45RA+ cells were excluded. Sequencing was performed on naive CD8+ T cells from PBMCs. Receptors were obtained from a man between 18 and 35 years old in good health. Some clones in this sample may be carry-over from other donors' samples.

The rearrangement links TRBV19 to TRBJ2-7, with 7 bases matching TRBD2. V gave up 5 bases and J gave up 6 bases; unmatched junction bases: 10. This CDR3 region has 14 residues. In germline, CDR1 is LNHDA, CDR2 SQIVND (reference sequence). The DNA for the CDR3 is TGTGCCAGTAGTGCCTTGGGCGGGAGTTTCGAGCAGTACTTC. Residues: CASSALGGSFEQYF.

This clone showed up just once. The CDR3 loop is CASNQRGGTDTQYF. The CDR3, as DNA: TGTGCCAGCAACCAGCGGGGGGGCACAGATACGCAGTATTTT. The chain employs TRBV27 and TRBJ2-3; the match to TRBD2 covers 9 bases. The CDR3 has 14 amino acids. V dropped 7 bases and J dropped 1; count of bases not matched to a gene: 3. The germline V gene has CDR1 MNHEY and CDR2 SMNVEV (reference sequence).

The chain couples TRBV10-3 to TRBJ2-7; D not certain. The germline V gene has CDR1 ENHRY and CDR2 SYGVKD. This CDR3 contains 17 residues. The V gene lost 0 bases and the J gene lost 3 bases, with 18 bases spanning the gap. The CDR3 loop reads CAISESYRRNNDYEQYF. The CDR3 DNA follows: TGTGCCATCAGTGAGTCGTATCGAAGGAATAACGACTACGAGCAGTACTTC.

The chain has TRBV25-1 and TRBJ2-1, with D uncertain. Per the germline V gene, CDR1 is MGHDK and CDR2 is SYGVNS. The CDR3 contains 14 residues. V gave up 4 bases and J gave up 5 bases, with 12 bases separating them. In DNA, the CDR3 is TGTGCCAGCAGTGCTGCTCCTGTGGACAATGAGCAGTTCTTC. Its translation is CASSAAPVDNEQFF.

This chain joins TRBV2 and TRBJ2-1; a weak D match, TRBD2 (6 bases). V dropped 8 bases and J dropped 7 bases, with 18 bases sitting between them. The germline V gene encodes CDR1 SNHLY and CDR2 FYNNEI. The CDR3 sequence is 14 residues long. For the CDR3, the DNA is TGTGCCAGCCTTACACCGGGCGCGGGGAATGAGCAGTTCTTC. Translated: CASLTPGAGNEQFF.

As concerns this clone: Other DNA sequences in this specimen translate into the identical CDR3. The chain links TRBV19 to TRBJ1-5, with a tentative D call TRBD1 (5 bases). Germline V gives CDR1 LNHDA, CDR2 SQIVND (reference sequence). V was trimmed by 3 bases and J by 2 bases, leaving 11 bases between them. This CDR3 spans 15 amino acids. CDR3 in DNA: TGTGCCAGTAGTATTGGGGGTCTCGGCAATCAGCCCCAGCATTTT. This gives the protein CASSIGGLGNQPQHF.

This chain joins TRBV9 and TRBJ2-5; 16 positions agree with TRBD2. Germline assignment: CDR1 SGDLS and CDR2 YYNGEE. V was pared by 3 bases and J by 5 bases, with 4 bases of the junction left unmatched. The CDR3 sequence is 16 residues long. DNA of the CDR3: TGTGCCAGCAGCGCGGGACTAGCGGGAGGGATGGAGACCCAGTACTTC. Encoded protein: CASSAGLAGGMETQYF.

The chain combines TRBV5-4 with TRBJ2-3; TRBD1 matches at 8 bases. CDR3 size: 15 residues. Trimming cost V 4 bases and J 4 bases; bases outside gene matches: 8. Germline lookup yields CDR1 SGHNT and CDR2 YYREEE (reference sequence). CDR3 nucleotides: TGTGCCAGCAGCCCAGGGCAGGGGGCTCCAGATACGCAGTATTTT. The encoded protein is CASSPGQGAPDTQYF. Together with reference TRBV5-4 and TRBJ2-3, the CDR3 gives the full variable domain: ETGVTQSPTHLIKTRGQQVTLRCSSQSGHNTVSWYQQALGQGPQFIFQYYREEENGRGNFPPRFSGLQFPNYSSELNVNALELDDSALYLCASSPGQGAPDTQYFGPGTRLTVL.

The rearrangement links TRBV10-3 to TRBJ1-2; D remains unclear. CDR3 length equals 13 residues. V was clipped by 2 bases and J by 8 bases, with 12 bases between them. Looked up from germline, CDR1 is ENHRY and CDR2 is SYGVKD. The CDR3 spells CAISEDPWFGYTF. In nucleotides, the CDR3 is TGTGCCATCAGTGAGGACCCCTGGTTCGGCTACACCTTC.

This clone was observed a handful of times. The genes are TRBV7-9 and TRBJ1-1; D is ambiguous. V was shortened by 1 base and J by 2 bases, with 8 bases between the two germline ends. The length of the CDR3 is 14 residues. Germline CDR1 and CDR2: SEHNR and FQNEAQ (reference sequence). CDR3 sequence (DNA): TGTGCCAGCAGCTTAGATGGCTTTAACACTGAAGCTTTCTTT. Its translation is CASSLDGFNTEAFF.

The chain links TRBV27 to TRBJ2-3, with 12 bases lining up with TRBD2. The V gene's germline CDR1 is MNHEY and CDR2 SMNVEV (reference sequence). CDR3 size: 15 residues. J lost 3 bases, V lost 6 bases, and 4 bases had no gene match. Here the CDR3 DNA reads TGTGCCAGCAGGACTAGCGGGAGTTTGACAGATACGCAGTATTTT. Translated: CASRTSGSLTDTQYF.

The rearrangement uses TRBV5-6 and TRBJ1-5; TRBD1 matches 9 bases. The V gene end was trimmed by 4 bases and the J gene end by 5 bases; junction bases not matched to a gene: 10. CDR1 and CDR2 from the germline V gene are SGHDT and YYEEEE. This CDR3 comprises 16 residues. CDR3 protein: CASSPGRYRGHQPQHF. CDR3 sequence (DNA): TGTGCCAGCAGCCCGGGTCGGTACAGGGGGCATCAGCCCCAGCATTTT.

V gene TRBV7-9 combines with J gene TRBJ2-2; no definite D call. The CDR3 totals 16 residues. V lost 1 base, J lost 3 bases, and 12 bases lay in between. Germline loops: CDR1 SEHNR, CDR2 FQNEAQ (reference sequence). The CDR3 DNA sequence: TGTGCCAGCAGCTTAGAAGGATTTCCTTACACCGGGGAGCTGTTTTTT. Amino acid sequence: CASSLEGFPYTGELFF.

The V call is TRBV10-2, the J call TRBJ1-1; D possibly corresponds to TRBD1 (5 bases). In germline, CDR1 is WSHSY, CDR2 SAAADI. V was trimmed by 9 bases and J by 8 bases, leaving 16 bases between them. This CDR3 comprises 12 residues. CDR3 in DNA: TGCGCCAGTGGGGGGGGGTCCAGAGAAGCTTTCTTT. Translated, it gives CASGGGSREAFF.

The chain uses TRBV5-1 and TRBJ1-1, with 9 bases fitting TRBD1. This CDR3 has 14 amino acids. Germline loops: CDR1 SGHRS, CDR2 YFSETQ. The V and J ends lost 4 bases and 6 bases, in that order; junction bases with no gene match: 7. The CDR3 region is CASSQRQGDAEAFF. In DNA, the CDR3 is TGCGCCAGCAGCCAGAGACAGGGGGACGCTGAAGCTTTCTTT.

The sample holds one count of this clone. The J gene is TRBJ2-1, the V gene TRBV5-6; TRBD1 might be the D (6 bases). The CDR3 loop spans 16 amino acids. Trimming took off 0 bases at V and 9 bases at J, with 19 bases between the two ends. Germline CDR1 and CDR2: SGHDT and YYEEEE. This CDR3 is CASSLEGLGHFGEQFF. Written as DNA, the CDR3 is TGTGCCAGCAGCTTGGAGGGCCTGGGACATTTTGGTGAGCAGTTCTTC.

V is TRBV28 and J is TRBJ2-7, with TRBD1 identical over 7 bases. Germline V lookup: CDR1 MDHEN, CDR2 SYDVKM. This CDR3 contains 14 residues. The ends lost 8 bases at V and 3 bases at J; junction bases unmatched: 10. The CDR3 bases are TGTGCCAGCGGGCGAAACAGGGGAAACTACGAGCAGTACTTC. This translates into CASGRNRGNYEQYF.

The J gene is TRBJ2-1, the V gene TRBV27; 10 bases map to TRBD1. CDR3 length: 15 amino acids. Germline loops: CDR1 MNHEY, CDR2 SMNVEV (reference sequence). After removal of 7 bases from V and 8 bases from J, the junction contained 11 bases not matched to a gene. DNA for the CDR3: TGTGCCAGCACGAATACCGGGACAGGGGTCGATGAGCAGTTCTTC. The encoded protein is CASTNTGTGVDEQFF.

This sequence joins TRBV14 and TRBJ1-1; a weak D match, TRBD1 (5 bases). The CDR3 has 16 amino acids. Germline V gene lookup returns CDR1 SGHDN and CDR2 FVKESK. The germline V and J ends were trimmed by 2 bases and 1 base, with 14 bases remaining between them. The CDR3 nucleotides read TGTGCCAGCAGCCAACCGGGGGGAGACCCGAACACTGAAGCTTTCTTT. It encodes CASSQPGGDPNTEAFF.

V and J are TRBV28 and TRBJ2-7; TRBD1 matches at 7 bases. V lost 5 bases to trimming and J lost 6 bases; unmatched junction nucleotides: 10. The CDR3 has 14 amino acids. Germline V lookup: CDR1 MDHEN, CDR2 SYDVKM. The CDR3 coding sequence is TGTGCCAGCAGTGGAAACAGGGGTCAGTCCGAGCAGTACTTC. Translation gives CASSGNRGQSEQYF. The entire variable domain, with the rest obtained from reference TRBV28 and TRBJ2-7, is as follows: DVKVTQSSRYLVKRTGEKVFLECVQDMDHENMFWYRQDPGLGLRLIYFSYDVKMKEKGDIPEGYSVSREKKERFSLILESASTNQTSMYLCASSGNRGQSEQYFGPGTRLTVT.